The 3 T cell receptor beta chains in this list originate from one sample, sequenced in a study of identical twins. TCRdb independently ran MiXCR on the 5' RACE reads; one entry per CDR3 protein. This sample yields about 530,000 distinct CDR3 sequences, of which 13% to 15% are seen a single time; less than 0.5% belongs to the top ten. The same sample was also studied in work on yellow fever vaccine responses in identical twins.

Material: CD4+ T cells sorted from blood. These receptors were obtained from a woman in her late teens or twenties in good health.

The chain is built from TRBV4-1 and TRBJ1-5; D gene uncertain. CDR1 is MGHRA and CDR2 is YSYEKL in the germline V gene. The CDR3 has 15 amino acids. Trimming shortened V by 4 bases and J by 2 bases, and 12 bases separated the two germline ends. CDR3 nucleotides: TGCGCCAGCAGCCTCACCGGGCACGGCAATCAGCCCCAGCATTTT. Its protein is CASSLTGHGNQPQHF.

This clonotype was picked up many times. The rearrangement joins TRBV12-3 or TRBV12-4 to TRBJ1-1; 8 bases line up with TRBD1. Trimming took 6 bases from V and 2 from J; bases not matched to a gene: 5. The CDR3 is 14 residues long. The CDR3 DNA reads TGTGCCAGCAGATTAACAGGGGGAAACACTGAAGCTTTCTTT. Residues: CASRLTGGNTEAFF.

The rearrangement joins TRBV28 to TRBJ2-7, with D possibly called TRBD1 or TRBD2 (5 bases each). Germline CDR1 and CDR2: MDHEN and SYDVKM. V shed 6 bases and J shed 0 bases, with 15 bases lying between them. CDR3 length: 15 residues. Here the CDR3 DNA reads TGTGCCAGCAGCCGAGGGGAAATTGGCTCCTACGAGCAGTACGTC. Protein product: CASSRGEIGSYEQYV.